This T cell receptor (beta chain) was sequenced during a study of monozygotic twins with inflammatory bowel disease. Findings and caveats of the study: For IBD, no single strong associated signal or clonotype was supported.

Germline V gene sequence: CDR1 MNHNS, CDR2 SASEGT. The CDR3 consists of 16 residues. TCRdb re-analyzed the 5' RACE reads; it lists each CDR3 protein once, without DNA. The table lists 150,000 or so distinct CDR3 sequences, with just under 7.5% in the top ten. A note on this clonotype: Antigen specificity is unknown.

This receptor was taken from a human donor with ulcerative colitis or Crohn's disease, or a healthy co-twin of an affected twin (not recorded which). The rearrangement joins TRBV6-1 to TRBJ2-7; no DNA is available, so the TRBD1 call from TCRdb remains unchecked. Material: blood. CDR3 region: CASSGQRQGAKYEQYF.